A selection of T cell receptor beta chains follows, all from one sample in a study of OX40 agonist ivuxolimab in advanced cancers. Assay: immunoSEQ multiplex PCR; the TCRdb copy retains only in-frame clones and omits some. The table has about 49,000 clones, approximately 81% seen once. This material consisted of CD4+ or CD8+ T cells sorted from blood, taken in a trial of the OX40 agonist ivuxolimab. The origin of the receptors is an adult with an advanced solid tumor such as melanoma, head and neck, liver or kidney cancer. CDR3s include the opening cysteine and the closing phenylalanine or tryptophan. Fields, in order: V gene, CDR3 protein.

V gene: TRBV9; CDR3 protein: CASSGNSGNTIYF
V gene: TRBV9; CDR3 protein: CASSASTGGGGEKLFF
V gene: TRBV28; CDR3 protein: CASSPDRGRAPLHF
V gene: TRBV4-2; CDR3 protein: CASSQVQGFTNTEAFF
V gene: TRBV10-3; CDR3 protein: CAVGQGLGTEAFF
V gene: TRBV9; CDR3 protein: CASSVDGSSMRGYTF
V gene: TRBV14; CDR3 protein: CASSLEHVVVEQFF
V gene: TRBV4-2; CDR3 protein: CASSQVIHDGTPGTDTQYF
V gene: TRBV19; CDR3 protein: CASTIIYEEGRANYGYTF
V gene: TRBV25-1; CDR3 protein: CASSVAGGPADTQYF
V gene: TRBV7-8; CDR3 protein: CASSFSTGGEAFF
V gene: TRBV7-6; CDR3 protein: CASSNPQGTGGSETQYF
V gene: TRBV21-1; CDR3 protein: CASSGETSGGSGELFF
V gene: TRBV29-1; CDR3 protein: CSVDAPSEDTQYF
V gene: TRBV9; CDR3 protein: CASSVRFGDYNEQFF
V gene: TRBV28; CDR3 protein: CASSLWVGTGNRNEQFF
V gene: TRBV2; CDR3 protein: CASRTGTGENQPQHF
V gene: TRBV18; CDR3 protein: CASSPKGPPGNQPQHF
V gene: TRBV2; CDR3 protein: CASRPDRDRTDTQYF
V gene: TRBV28; CDR3 protein: CASSSPVQTGNQPQHF
V gene: TRBV5-1; CDR3 protein: CASSSGTSSYEQYF
V gene: TRBV4-2; CDR3 protein: CASSPDRVNTEAFF
V gene: TRBV7-7; CDR3 protein: CASSLRTGPDTQYF
V gene: TRBV9; CDR3 protein: CASSVSTGTGSHEQYF
V gene: TRBV4-1; CDR3 protein: CASSPRGGTQETQYF
V gene: TRBV12-5; CDR3 protein: CASGLPDRAAGELFF
V gene: TRBV9; CDR3 protein: CASSDLTSGGSLEQFF
V gene: TRBV6-5; CDR3 protein: CASSYEDPTEAFF
V gene: TRBV19; CDR3 protein: CASSMTGNYNEQFF
V gene: TRBV9; CDR3 protein: CASSGQGYYGYTF
V gene: TRBV27; CDR3 protein: CASTTGTTSTDTQYF
V gene: TRBV6-5; CDR3 protein: CASSLGGPYNEQFF